A single sample is the source of the 24 T cell receptor beta chains below, sequenced in a study of OX40 agonist ivuxolimab in advanced cancers. Libraries were constructed by the immunoSEQ multiplex PCR assay. This immuneACCESS table, as held by TCRdb, lists in-frame sequences with V and J called but not all clones. Of the missing ones, under half trace to an unresolved V gene in checked studies; the others have no known cause. Counted in this sample were about 40,000 clones; around nine tenths of them appeared once. The ten biggest clones cover around 0.56% of the sample. Specimen: CD4+ or CD8+ T cells sorted from blood, collected in a trial of the OX40 agonist ivuxolimab. The receptors were gathered from an adult with an advanced solid tumor such as melanoma, head and neck, liver or kidney cancer.

CDR3 amino acids: CASSPPGGGEADTQYF. CDR3 nucleotides: TGTGCCAGCAGCCCCCCAGGCGGGGGGGAAGCAGATACGCAGTATTTT. The rearrangement uses TRBV7-2 and TRBJ2-3; 9 nucleotides align to TRBD2. The CDR3 is 16 residues long. Looked up from germline, CDR1 is SGHTA and CDR2 is FQGNSA. After removal of 5 bases from V and 4 bases from J, the junction contained 10 bases not matched to a gene.

This clone was observed a single time. This sequence joins TRBV19 and TRBJ2-3; no firm D call. The CDR3 covers 12 residues. Germline V gene sequence: CDR1 LNHDA, CDR2 SQIVND (reference sequence). Trimming shortened V by 6 bases and J by 2 bases, and 6 bases separated the two germline ends. The chain's CDR3 is CASRQHTDTQYF. In DNA, the CDR3 is TGTGCCAGTAGGCAGCACACAGATACGCAGTATTTT.

This clone has more than one count but fewer than ten. CDR3 nucleotide sequence: TGTGCCAGCTCAAGGGACAACCCCTCCTACGAGCAGTACTTC. Translation gives CASSRDNPSYEQYF. J is TRBJ2-7 and V is TRBV18, with D possibly TRBD1 on 6 matching bases. CDR1 and CDR2 (germline): KGHSH, LQKENI. Trimming took 5 bases from V and 0 from J, leaving 11 bases between them. The CDR3 contains 14 residues.

The chain is built from TRBV6-1 and TRBJ1-5; D not certain. Germline values: CDR1 MNHNS, CDR2 SASEGT. CDR3 length: 14 amino acids. Between the trimmed V and J ends, which lost 2 bases and 4 bases, there was a span of 9 bases. The CDR3 region is CASSERRGNQPQHF. The DNA of the CDR3 is TGTGCCAGCAGTGAACGCCGCGGGAATCAGCCCCAGCATTTT.

The V gene is TRBV18, the J gene TRBJ1-2, with TRBD1 matching 8 bases. The germline CDR1 and CDR2 sequences are KGHSH and LQKENI. The CDR3 is 14 amino acids. Losses at the gene ends were 4 bases for V and 6 bases for J; bases not matched to a gene: 7. CDR3 bases: TGTGCCAGCTCACTCACAGGGGGTGAGGATGGCTACACCTTC. Translation: CASSLTGGEDGYTF.

The CDR3, as DNA: TGCGCCAGCAGCCAAGATTACAGAGCTGAAGCTTTCTTT. Translating gives CASSQDYRAEAFF. The V call is TRBV4-3, the J call TRBJ1-1, with no clear D. The CDR3 spans 13 residues. Trimming shortened V by 0 bases and J by 6 bases, and 8 bases separated the two germline ends. CDR1 is LGHNA, CDR2 YSLEER, per germline.

The V call is TRBV19, the J call TRBJ2-3; TRBD1 agrees at 8 bases. In germline, CDR1 is LNHDA, CDR2 SQIVND (reference sequence). This CDR3 has 17 amino acids. With 5 bases clipped from V and 2 bases from J, the junction kept 12 bases outside the gene matches. CDR3 coding DNA: TGTGCCAGTAGTGGAAGACTCGGACAGGGACACACAGATACGCAGTATTTT. This gives the protein CASSGRLGQGHTDTQYF.

The J gene is TRBJ2-5, the V gene TRBV7-2, with TRBD1 matching 10 bases. V lost 5 bases and J lost 5; bases outside the gene matches: 8. The CDR3 totals 15 residues. Germline lookup yields CDR1 SGHTA and CDR2 FQGNSA. As DNA, the CDR3 is TGTGCCAGCAGCGCGCGACAGGGGGCTTCGGAGACCCAGTACTTC. Its protein is CASSARQGASETQYF. The variable domain in full, completed from reference TRBV7-2 and TRBJ2-5, reads GAGVSQSPSNKVTEKGKDVELRCDPISGHTALYWYRQSLGQGLEFLIYFQGNSAPDKSGLPSDRFSAERTGGSVSTLTIQRTQQEDSAVYLCASSARQGASETQYFGPGTRLLVL.

The gene calls are TRBV6-1 and TRBJ2-1; TRBD1 aligns across 12 bases. The CDR3 has 15 residues. Per germline, CDR1 MNHNS and CDR2 SASEGT. With 7 bases clipped from V and 6 bases from J, the junction kept 7 bases outside the gene matches. CDR3 in DNA: TGTGCCAGCAACACCGGGACAGGGGGCTCCAATGAGCAGTTCTTC. Translation gives CASNTGTGGSNEQFF.

The chain carries TRBV6-5 and TRBJ2-1; 10 nucleotides match TRBD2. CDR3 length: 14 amino acids. Trimming cost V 5 bases and J 12 bases; bases outside gene matches: 10. Germline-derived CDR1 and CDR2 are MNHEY and SVGAGI. CDR3 nucleotide sequence: TGTGCCAGCAGTAGCGGGGGGGCCATCCCCTCGCAGTTCTTC. Residues: CASSSGGAIPSQFF.

This chain links TRBV28 with TRBJ1-1; tentative D call: TRBD1 (6 bases). There are 14 residues in the CDR3. Germline CDR1 MDHEN, CDR2 SYDVKM. Deletions cut 3 bases from V and 6 bases from J, with 14 bases between. CDR3 residues: CASSLQGPWAEAFF. The CDR3, as DNA: TGTGCCAGCAGTTTGCAGGGGCCGTGGGCTGAAGCTTTCTTT.

V usage is TRBV27 and J usage is TRBJ1-5, with D perhaps matching TRBD1 (5 bases). The germline V gene has CDR1 MNHEY and CDR2 SMNVEV (reference sequence). This CDR3 region has 15 residues. Trimming removed 3 bases at V and 5 bases at J, with 14 bases between. The CDR3 DNA reads TGTGCCAGCAGTTTCGATGGACGGGGGGATCAGCCCCAGCATTTT. This gives the protein CASSFDGRGDQPQHF.

The genes are TRBV7-3 and TRBJ1-1; D is ambiguous. The CDR3 is 14 amino acids. Trimming took 5 bases from V and 7 from J, leaving 17 bases between them. Per germline, CDR1 SGHTA and CDR2 FQGTGA. CDR3 loop: CASSQGPTRSEAFF. As DNA, the CDR3 is TGTGCCAGCAGCCAAGGGCCCACCAGGAGTGAAGCTTTCTTT.

This chain joins TRBV5-3 and TRBJ1-2; D is unresolved. TRBV5-3 is labeled an ORF, and its function is uncertain. V was trimmed by 0 bases and J by 5 bases, leaving 20 bases between them. This CDR3 contains 17 residues. The CDR3 nucleotides are TGTGCCAGAAGCTTGGCCAGTTGGTCGGAGACAAGGTATGGCTACACCTTC. Translating gives CARSLASWSETRYGYTF.

The chain links TRBV5-1 to TRBJ1-1; D is unclear. Trimming removed 1 base from V and 1 base from J, with 8 bases in between. This CDR3 comprises 14 residues. CDR1 and CDR2 from the germline V gene are SGHRS and YFSETQ. CDR3 nucleotides: TGCGCCAGCAGCTTGCTTCCCGGGAACACTGAAGCTTTCTTT. The encoded protein is CASSLLPGNTEAFF. The entire variable domain, with the rest obtained from reference TRBV5-1 and TRBJ1-1, is as follows: KAGVTQTPRYLIKTRGQQVTLSCSPISGHRSVSWYQQTPGQGLQFLFEYFSETQRNKGNFPGRFSGRQFSNSRSEMNVSTLELGDSALYLCASSLLPGNTEAFFGQGTRLTVV.

V usage is TRBV6-4 and J usage is TRBJ1-2; D may be TRBD1 (5 bases). The CDR3 is made up of 12 amino acids. V dropped 1 base and J dropped 8 bases, with 8 bases sitting between them. The germline V gene encodes CDR1 MRHNA and CDR2 SNTAGT. CDR3 DNA sequence: TGTGCCAGCAGTGACTACGGGGGGGGCTACACCTTC. This codes for CASSDYGGGYTF.

V usage is TRBV10-3 and J usage is TRBJ2-1; 7 bases match TRBD2. This CDR3 has 15 residues. V shed 2 bases and J 6 bases; nucleotides not matched to a gene: 7. Germline V gene data show CDR1 as ENHRY and CDR2 as SYGVKD. CDR3 sequence: CAISEGVWGGNEQFF. In DNA form, the CDR3 reads TGTGCCATCAGTGAGGGAGTGTGGGGGGGCAATGAGCAGTTCTTC.

The CDR3 loop reads CASSPRTGNTEAFF. The CDR3 DNA sequence: TGTGCCAGTAGCCCTCGGACAGGGAACACTGAAGCTTTCTTT. The V and J genes are TRBV19 and TRBJ1-1, with 7 bases that match TRBD1. The germline CDR1 and CDR2 sequences are LNHDA and SQIVND (reference sequence). With 6 bases clipped from V and 1 base from J, the junction kept 5 bases outside the gene matches. This CDR3 spans 14 amino acids.

The rearrangement uses TRBV4-3 and TRBJ2-7; the D gene is possibly TRBD1 (5 bases). Trimming stripped 2 bases from V and 2 bases from J, with 19 bases between. The germline V gene has CDR1 LGHNA and CDR2 YSLEER. The CDR3 is made up of 17 amino acids. The DNA for the CDR3 is TGCGCCAGCAGCCAACTCAGGGCCCTTGTACCAACCTACGAGCAGTACTTC. Translating it yields CASSQLRALVPTYEQYF.

The V call is TRBV6-6, the J call TRBJ1-6; D gene uncertain. The CDR3 consists of 13 residues. The ends were cut back, 2 bases at V and 10 bases at J, with 9 bases in the middle. In germline, CDR1 is MNHNY, CDR2 SVGAGI (reference sequence). CDR3 nucleotide sequence: TGTGCCAGCAGTTACGGGGATCAATCACCCCTCCACTTT. It yields the protein CASSYGDQSPLHF.

The CDR3 DNA sequence: TGTGCCAGCCTATATATAACCACACGGGACAGGGCAAACTATGGCTACACCTTC. It encodes CASLYITTRDRANYGYTF. V gene TRBV7-2 combines with J gene TRBJ1-2, with TRBD1 matching 9 bases. J gave up 2 bases and V 8 bases, and 18 bases lay outside the gene matches. The CDR3 contains 18 residues. Germline CDR1 and CDR2: SGHTA and FQGNSA.

The chain recombines TRBV15 with TRBJ2-5, with D uncertain. The V and J ends lost 1 base and 6 bases respectively, with 15 bases between them. CDR3 length equals 15 residues. The germline V gene has CDR1 LNHNV and CDR2 YYDKDF (reference sequence). The CDR3 sequence is CATSRGARTEKTQYF. The CDR3, as DNA: TGTGCCACCAGCAGAGGGGCTCGCACTGAGAAGACCCAGTACTTC.

CDR3 in amino acids: CASSLGRDTLSYF. The CDR3 nucleotides read TGTGCCAGCAGCTTGGGGCGGGACACACTTAGTTACTTC. This rearrangement joins TRBV7-9 to TRBJ2-7; D might be TRBD1 or TRBD2, each matching 6 bases. The CDR3 is 13 residues long. Germline CDR1 is SEHNR and CDR2 is FQNEAQ (reference sequence). V was shortened by 3 bases and J by 13 bases, with 19 bases between the two germline ends.

The V gene is TRBV7-3, the J gene TRBJ2-1; 8 bases are a match to TRBD2. The germline V gene has CDR1 SGHTA and CDR2 FQGTGA. V trimming: 5 bases; J trimming: 3 bases; junction bases outside the gene matches: 3. The CDR3 runs to 14 residues. CDR3 residues: CASSPGLVYNEQFF. The CDR3 DNA reads TGTGCCAGCAGCCCGGGACTAGTCTACAATGAGCAGTTCTTC.